This T cell receptor (beta chain) was recorded in a study of cytomegalovirus exposure and HLA in healthy donors. Germline V gene sequence: CDR1 SNHLY, CDR2 FYNNEI. The V and J ends lost 1 base and 8 bases respectively, with 11 bases between them. The CDR3 has 13 residues. Here immunoSEQ multiplex PCR was the method, and the copy in TCRdb shows in-frame clones only, minus some. The table lists about 97,000 clones, around 96% of them singletons. The V call is TRBV2, the J call TRBJ1-2; tentative D call: TRBD1 (6 bases). The sequence came from a woman aged 18-35 years in good health and CMV-seronegative. Material: PBMCs. CDR3 residues: CASSEEQGSGYTF. The CDR3 DNA reads as TGTGCCAGCAGTGAAGAACAGGGCAGCGGCTACACCTTC.